The 15 T cell receptor beta chains presented below share a single source sample, sequenced in a study of molecular identifiers for immune sequencing clone quantification. A single record per CDR3 protein comes from TCRdb applying MiXCR to the PCR reads. This sample has around 480,000 distinct CDR3 sequences; roughly a fifth occur once, and the top ten carry about 0.84%. The sequenced material came from naive CD8+ T cells from blood, with Jurkat cell RNA spiked in. Subset denoted: FACS-sorted CD8+CD4-CCR7+CD45RA+ naive T cells. Receptors were obtained from a human donor in good health. Some libraries in this study had Jurkat cell RNA spiked in.

The table lists this clonotype with many counts. This chain connects TRBV12-3 or TRBV12-4 to TRBJ1-1; 7 bases are a match to TRBD1. The CDR3 length is 15 residues. J lost 2 bases, V lost 6 bases, and 9 bases had no gene match. The CDR3 bases are TGTGCCAGCAGGCCCCCACAGGGGCTAAACACTGAAGCTTTCTTT. Its translation is CASRPPQGLNTEAFF.

J is TRBJ1-2 and V is TRBV12-3 or TRBV12-4; 11 bases agree with TRBD1. The CDR3 has 13 amino acids. V gave up 6 bases and J gave up 10 bases; unmatched junction bases: 7. This CDR3 is CASSRDRGTDYTF. The CDR3 DNA sequence: TGTGCCAGCAGCCGGGACAGGGGGACCGACTACACCTTC.

This clonotype has only a few counts. The J gene is TRBJ2-7, the V gene TRBV5-1, with 8 bases matching TRBD1. This CDR3 region has 15 residues. V gave up 0 bases and J gave up 8 bases; unmatched junction bases: 10. Germline CDR1 reads SGHRS; CDR2 reads YFSETQ. The CDR3 spells CASSLAGTGSEKQYF. CDR3 sequence (DNA): TGCGCCAGCAGCTTGGCCGGGACAGGCAGTGAGAAGCAGTACTTC.

This clonotype has at least ten counts. The rearrangement joins TRBV20-1 to TRBJ2-7, with 8 bases lining up with TRBD2. In germline, CDR1 is DFQATT, CDR2 SNEGSKA (reference sequence). The J segment lost 1 base and the V segment lost 3 bases, leaving 2 bases of the junction unmatched. The CDR3 totals 13 residues. CDR3 coding DNA: TGCAGTGCTAGTACTAGCGGTTCCTACGAGCAGTACTTC. Its translation: CSASTSGSYEQYF.

The chain has TRBV3-2 and TRBJ2-3; the D call in the table, TRBD2, was not verified against the DNA. TRBV3-2 is flagged as a pseudogene. This CDR3 is 16 amino acids long. CDR3 nucleotides: TGTGCCAGCAGCCAAGACGGGACGGCCAGGTGTAGTACGCAGTATTTT. Translation gives CASSQDGTARCSTQYF.

Concerning this clonotype: Its ends do not fully match the called genes, so a read error is possible. The chain combines TRBV10-1 with TRBJ1-3; D gene ambiguous. In germline, CDR1 is WNHNN, CDR2 SYGVQD (reference sequence). The CDR3 sequence is 15 residues long. The CDR3 region has the DNA TGCGCCAGCATCGAACCTCCGAACTCTGGAGACACCATATATTTT. It codes for CASIEPPNSGDTIYF.

The chain links TRBV19 to TRBJ1-6; D perhaps matches TRBD1 (6 bases). Germline CDR1 and CDR2: LNHDA and SQIVND (reference sequence). CDR3 size: 14 residues. Trimming removed 6 bases from V and 7 bases from J, with 13 bases in between. The CDR3 DNA is TGTGCCAGTAGCTTACAGGGAACAAATTCACCCCTCCACTTT. Encoded protein: CASSLQGTNSPLHF. The entire variable domain, with the rest obtained from reference TRBV19 and TRBJ1-6, is as follows: DGGITQSPKYLFRKEGQNVTLSCEQNLNHDAMYWYRQDPGQGLRLIYYSQIVNDFQKGDIAEGYSVSREKKESFPLTVTSAQKNPTAFYLCASSLQGTNSPLHFGNGTRLTVT.

As concerns this clonotype: A clone one base away is much larger, so this may be a read error. The chain is built from TRBV20-1 and TRBJ2-7, with D tentatively TRBD2 (6 bases). The germline CDR1 and CDR2 sequences are DFQATT and SNEGSKA (reference sequence). The CDR3 is 15 amino acids. CDR3 nucleotides: TGCAGTGCTAGCCCACTACGGGGGAGAGCCCACGAGCGGTACTTC. Encoded protein: CSASPLRGRAHERYF.

This clonotype has ten or more counts. V and J are TRBV4-3 and TRBJ1-5, with a possible D match to TRBD1 (6 bases). This CDR3 contains 15 residues. V was pared by 0 bases and J by 6 bases, with 12 bases between. CDR1 is LGHNA and CDR2 is YSLEER in the germline V gene. CDR3 nucleotide sequence: TGCGCCAGCAGCCAAGACTGGGGGGGCTCTCAGCCCCAGCATTTT. It yields the protein CASSQDWGGSQPQHF.

This clonotype was detected only a few times. The CDR3 loop reads CASNRAGVGWETQYF. CDR3 bases: TGTGCCAGCAACCGAGCTGGGGTTGGTTGGGAGACCCAGTACTTC. J is TRBJ2-5 and V is TRBV7-9; no clear D gene. Germline loops: CDR1 SEHNR, CDR2 FQNEAQ (reference sequence). Trimming pared 7 bases from V and 5 bases from J, leaving 20 bases between. The CDR3 spans 15 residues.

This clonotype occurred many times. The V gene is TRBV19, the J gene TRBJ2-7; no clear D gene. Germline CDR1 and CDR2: LNHDA and SQIVND (reference sequence). With 3 bases removed from V and 4 bases from J, the gap between germline ends came to 10 bases. The CDR3 covers 13 residues. The CDR3 coding sequence is TGTGCCAGTAGTATCTTGCCCGATTACGAGCAGTACTTC. The encoded protein is CASSILPDYEQYF.

About this clonotype itself: A much bigger clone sits one base away, suggesting this may be a read error. The V gene is TRBV28, the J gene TRBJ2-4; unclear D gene. Germline CDR1 MDHEN, CDR2 SYDVKM. V was cut by 3 bases and J by 0 bases, with 6 bases left in between. The CDR3 has 14 residues. The CDR3 DNA reads as TGTGCCAGCAGTTTTGGAGAAGCCAAAAACATTCAGTACTTC. This encodes CASSFGEAKNIQYF.

This clonotype was counted at least ten times. Here the CDR3 DNA reads TGTGCCAGCAGGCGACAGGGACCAGATACGCAGTATTTT. It translates to CASRRQGPDTQYF. The chain combines TRBV6-2 or TRBV6-3 with TRBJ2-3, with 7 bases lining up with TRBD1. V was clipped by 6 bases and J by 4 bases; unmatched bases: 4. This CDR3 comprises 13 residues. From germline, CDR1 is MNHEY and CDR2 SVGEGT.

This clonotype was seen at least ten times. The chain couples TRBV12-3 or TRBV12-4 to TRBJ2-3, with unresolved D. V lost 7 bases and J 4 bases, leaving 18 bases between the germline ends. The CDR3 extends over 15 amino acids. As DNA, the CDR3 is TGTGCCAGCATCCCCACCGGCGGTGGCTCAGATACGCAGTATTTT. Amino acid sequence: CASIPTGGGSDTQYF.

Many counts were recorded for this clonotype. The chain employs TRBV24-1 and TRBJ2-1; weak D call: TRBD1 (5 bases). Germline V gene sequence: CDR1 KGHDR, CDR2 SFDVKD. The CDR3 contains 15 residues. The germline V and J ends were trimmed by 2 bases and 5 bases, with 12 bases remaining between them. DNA for the CDR3: TGTGCCACCAGTGATTACCAAAGGGGTCACAATGAGCAGTTCTTC. This sequence encodes CATSDYQRGHNEQFF.